Listed here is a single T cell receptor (beta chain). MiXCR was run by TCRdb on the RT-PCR reads, yielding one entry per CDR3 protein. The table lists about 680,000 distinct CDR3 sequences, about 14% of them singletons, with just over 3.5% in the top ten. This CDR3 contains 14 residues. V lost 0 bases to trimming and J lost 10 bases, with 16 bases between them. Per germline, CDR1 DFQATT and CDR2 SNEGSKA (reference sequence). Sample: memory CD4+ T cells from blood. The chain joins TRBV20-1 to TRBJ2-1; D uncertain. This sequence originates from a female donor in good health, serving as a healthy control. The CDR3 DNA reads TGCAGTGCTAGAGAGAGTGTGCCCGGACGGGAGCAGTTCTTC. Its translation: CSARESVPGREQFF.